The present T cell receptor beta chain was sequenced within a study of cytomegalovirus exposure and HLA in healthy donors. As for the study in general: A preliminary data release comprised approximately 85 million unique TCRs obtained from HLA-typed donors.

Study findings and constraints: In a later analysis, parvovirus B19, influenza, CMV and Epstein-Barr virus appeared linked to several top co-occurrence clusters. After further analysis at a later stage, 16,951 TCR beta sequences were associated with HLA alleles at 0.05 false discovery rate. A later analysis reportedly found fewer N-insertions in an Asian-associated ancestry cluster than the approximately 700-donor mean.

As concerns this clone: Its antigen is undetermined.

This CDR3 comprises 13 residues. V lost 2 bases and J 10 bases, leaving 14 bases between the germline ends. Germline V gene lookup returns CDR1 KGHSH and CDR2 LQKENI. Amplification used 60 Vbeta primers and 13 Jbeta primers. Method: immunoSEQ multiplex PCR; TCRdb's copy keeps in-frame clones and lacks some. The sample lists approximately 100,000 clones, around 67% occurring once. Source material: PBMCs. The sequence came from a human donor in good health. V gene TRBV18 combines with J gene TRBJ1-1; a possible D gene is TRBD1 (5 bases). CDR3 in amino acids: CASSPGGDFRAFF. In nucleotides, the CDR3 is TGTGCCAGCTCACCAGGAGGGGACTTCAGAGCTTTCTTT.